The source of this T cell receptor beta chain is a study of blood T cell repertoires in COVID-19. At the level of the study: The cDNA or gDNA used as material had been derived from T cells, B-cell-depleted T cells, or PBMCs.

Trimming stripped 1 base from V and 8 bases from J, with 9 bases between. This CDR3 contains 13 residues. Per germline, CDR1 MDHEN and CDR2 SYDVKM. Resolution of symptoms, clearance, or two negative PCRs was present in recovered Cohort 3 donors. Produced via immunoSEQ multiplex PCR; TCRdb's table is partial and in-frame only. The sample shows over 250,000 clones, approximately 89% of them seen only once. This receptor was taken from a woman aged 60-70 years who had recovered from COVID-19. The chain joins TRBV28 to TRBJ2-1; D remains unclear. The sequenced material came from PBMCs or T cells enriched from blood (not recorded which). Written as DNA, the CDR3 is TGTGCCAGCAGTTTATATCGGGTCCATGAGCAGTTCTTC. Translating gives CASSLYRVHEQFF.